The T cell receptor beta chain described here comes from a study of blood T cell repertoires in COVID-19. Study overall: The United States, Italy and Spain were the sources of the acute and convalescent COVID-19 samples.

The germline V gene encodes CDR1 SGHRS and CDR2 YFSETQ. The CDR3 contains 17 residues. J was trimmed by 3 bases and V by 4 bases; bases with no gene match: 14. Method: immunoSEQ multiplex PCR; TCRdb's copy keeps in-frame clones and lacks some. The profile shows around 200,000 clones, 85% to 90% of them singletons. The rearrangement joins TRBV5-1 to TRBJ1-1; 8 bases match TRBD1. This TCR was sampled from a man aged 45 to 65 with acute or convalescent COVID-19. Sequenced sample: peripheral blood. CDR3 DNA: TGCGCCAGCAGCGTACCGCCCGCGACAGGGGCGGACACTGAAGCTTTCTTT. This translates into CASSVPPATGADTEAFF.